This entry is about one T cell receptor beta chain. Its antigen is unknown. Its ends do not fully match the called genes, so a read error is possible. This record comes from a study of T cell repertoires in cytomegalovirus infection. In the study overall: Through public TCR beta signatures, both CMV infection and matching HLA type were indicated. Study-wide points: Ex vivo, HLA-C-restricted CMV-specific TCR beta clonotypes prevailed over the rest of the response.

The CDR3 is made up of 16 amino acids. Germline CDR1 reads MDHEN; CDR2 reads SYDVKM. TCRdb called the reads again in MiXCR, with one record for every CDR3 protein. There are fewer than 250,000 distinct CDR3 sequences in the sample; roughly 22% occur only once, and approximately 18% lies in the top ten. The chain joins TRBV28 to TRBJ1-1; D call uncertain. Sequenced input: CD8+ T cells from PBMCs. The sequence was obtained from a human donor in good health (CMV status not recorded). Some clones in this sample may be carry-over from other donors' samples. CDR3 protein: CGSSSIRDWVNTEAFF. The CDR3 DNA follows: TGTGGCAGCAGTTCGATACGTGACTGGGTGAACACTGAAGCTTTCTTT.